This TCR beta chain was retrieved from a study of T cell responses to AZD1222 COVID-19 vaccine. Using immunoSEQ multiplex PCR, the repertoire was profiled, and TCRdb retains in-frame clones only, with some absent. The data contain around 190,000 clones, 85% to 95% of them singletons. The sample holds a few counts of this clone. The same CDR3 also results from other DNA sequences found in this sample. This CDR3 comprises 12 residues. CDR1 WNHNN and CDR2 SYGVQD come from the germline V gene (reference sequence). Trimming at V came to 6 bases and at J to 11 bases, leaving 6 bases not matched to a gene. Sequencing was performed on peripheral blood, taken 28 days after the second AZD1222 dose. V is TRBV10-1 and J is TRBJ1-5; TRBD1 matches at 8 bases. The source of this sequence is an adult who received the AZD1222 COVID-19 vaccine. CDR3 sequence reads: CASSAGGLTQHF. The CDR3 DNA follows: TGCGCCAGCAGCGCAGGGGGCCTGACCCAGCATTTT.